This is a list of T cell receptor beta chains from one sample in a study of blood T cell repertoires in COVID-19. Data came from immunoSEQ multiplex PCR; TCRdb stores just in-frame clones and leaves some out. This repertoire shows about 84,000 clones, 83% found once; its top ten account for over 35%. The specimen was peripheral blood. Receptor source: an elderly man with active or convalescent COVID-19. CDR3s include the opening cysteine and the closing phenylalanine or tryptophan. Fields, in order: J gene, V gene, clone size, D gene, CDR3 protein, CDR3 DNA. D genes are given only for firm matches. Clone size is stated in some rows and not others, as once, few, many or a class when expanded.

J gene: TRBJ2-3; V gene: TRBV24-1; clone size: NA; D gene: NA; CDR3 protein: CATSDWARGIGQYF; CDR3 DNA: TGTGCCACCAGTGATTGGGCCCGCGGGATCGGGCAGTATTTT
J gene: TRBJ2-1; V gene: TRBV3-1/TRBV3-2; clone size: NA; D gene: TRBD2; CDR3 protein: CASSQSGGGLAVGEQFF; CDR3 DNA: TGTGCCAGCAGCCAGTCGGGCGGGGGACTAGCGGTAGGTGAGCAGTTCTTC
J gene: TRBJ1-3; V gene: TRBV29-1; clone size: NA; D gene: NA; CDR3 protein: CSVETGFSGNTIYF; CDR3 DNA: TGCAGCGTTGAGACAGGCTTCTCTGGAAACACCATATATTTT
J gene: TRBJ1-4; V gene: TRBV9; clone size: NA; D gene: TRBD1; CDR3 protein: CASSVGGQGATNEKLFF; CDR3 DNA: TGTGCCAGCAGCGTGGGAGGACAGGGGGCAACTAATGAAAAACTGTTTTTT
J gene: TRBJ1-2; V gene: TRBV4-2; clone size: NA; D gene: TRBD1; CDR3 protein: CASSQDLRGTGSNYGYTF; CDR3 DNA: TGTGCCAGCAGCCAAGATCTTCGGGGGACAGGGTCTAACTATGGCTACACCTTC
J gene: TRBJ2-6; V gene: TRBV6-6; clone size: NA; D gene: TRBD1; CDR3 protein: CASSHDRGSLTGANVLTF; CDR3 DNA: TGTGCCAGCAGTCACGACAGGGGATCACTGACTGGGGCCAACGTCCTGACTTTC
J gene: TRBJ1-6; V gene: TRBV12-3/TRBV12-4; clone size: NA; D gene: TRBD1; CDR3 protein: CASRGQGNSPLHF; CDR3 DNA: TGTGCCAGCAGGGGACAGGGCAATTCACCCCTCCACTTT
J gene: TRBJ2-5; V gene: TRBV2; clone size: NA; D gene: TRBD2; CDR3 protein: CASSDRLAGGQETQYF; CDR3 DNA: TGTGCCAGCAGTGACCGACTAGCGGGGGGTCAAGAGACCCAGTACTTC
J gene: TRBJ1-3; V gene: TRBV28; clone size: once; D gene: NA; CDR3 protein: CASTQPGRSGNTIYF; CDR3 DNA: TGTGCCAGCACTCAACCAGGGCGCTCTGGAAACACCATATATTTT
J gene: TRBJ1-4; V gene: TRBV18; clone size: once; D gene: TRBD1; CDR3 protein: CASSPTGQETTNEELFF; CDR3 DNA: TGTGCCAGCTCACCTACCGGACAGGAAACAACTAATGAAGAACTGTTTTTT
J gene: TRBJ1-5; V gene: TRBV18; clone size: once; D gene: TRBD1; CDR3 protein: CASSPGGQGRQPQHF; CDR3 DNA: TGTGCCAGCTCACCGGGCGGACAGGGACGACAGCCCCAGCATTTT
J gene: TRBJ1-5; V gene: TRBV10-1; clone size: NA; D gene: NA; CDR3 protein: CASSDGKTSNQPQHF; CDR3 DNA: TGCGCCAGCAGTGATGGCAAAACTAGCAATCAGCCCCAGCATTTT
J gene: TRBJ1-5; V gene: TRBV6-6; clone size: NA; D gene: NA; CDR3 protein: CASSHTNQPQHF; CDR3 DNA: TGTGCCAGCAGTCACACCAATCAGCCCCAGCATTTT
J gene: TRBJ2-1; V gene: TRBV19; clone size: NA; D gene: TRBD1; CDR3 protein: CASSPLRGTGGDEQFF; CDR3 DNA: TGTGCCAGTAGCCCCCTTAGAGGGACAGGGGGGGATGAGCAGTTCTTC
J gene: TRBJ1-1; V gene: TRBV6-5; clone size: NA; D gene: NA; CDR3 protein: CASRVGGGAEAFF; CDR3 DNA: TGTGCCAGCAGGGTAGGCGGGGGTGCGGAAGCTTTCTTT
J gene: TRBJ1-2; V gene: TRBV30; clone size: NA; D gene: NA; CDR3 protein: CAARGDLGYGYTF; CDR3 DNA: TGTGCCGCCAGGGGAGATTTGGGTTATGGCTACACCTTC
J gene: TRBJ2-7; V gene: TRBV2; clone size: few; D gene: TRBD1; CDR3 protein: CASSDLFGTGDLEQYF; CDR3 DNA: TGTGCCAGCAGTGATCTGTTCGGGACAGGGGACCTCGAGCAGTACTTC
J gene: TRBJ2-1; V gene: TRBV6-1; clone size: NA; D gene: TRBD2; CDR3 protein: CASSERTSGSYEQFF; CDR3 DNA: TGTGCCAGCAGTGAAAGGACTAGCGGGAGCTATGAGCAGTTCTTC
J gene: TRBJ2-6; V gene: TRBV28; clone size: NA; D gene: TRBD1; CDR3 protein: CASSQGQGPLSGANVLTF; CDR3 DNA: TGTGCCAGCAGTCAGGGACAGGGTCCCCTCTCTGGGGCCAACGTCCTGACTTTC
J gene: TRBJ2-1; V gene: TRBV6-6; clone size: NA; D gene: NA; CDR3 protein: CASSYRGNNEQFF; CDR3 DNA: TGTGCCAGCAGTTACCGGGGGAACAATGAGCAGTTCTTC
J gene: TRBJ1-2; V gene: TRBV3-1/TRBV3-2; clone size: NA; D gene: NA; CDR3 protein: CASSQASSYGYTF; CDR3 DNA: TGTGCCAGCAGCCAAGCTTCCAGCTATGGCTACACCTTC
J gene: TRBJ1-2; V gene: TRBV30; clone size: NA; D gene: NA; CDR3 protein: CAWRQGPLGYTF; CDR3 DNA: TGTGCCTGGCGGCAGGGGCCTCTGGGCTACACCTTC
J gene: TRBJ2-3; V gene: TRBV6-1; clone size: NA; D gene: NA; CDR3 protein: CASSEFLRGNTDTQYF; CDR3 DNA: TGTGCCAGCAGTGAATTTTTGCGGGGCAACACAGATACGCAGTATTTT